The clone carrying this T cell receptor beta chain was counted many times. Its target is not known. The sorted libraries started from around 1 million CD4+ or CD8+ T cells. It was by 5'RACE with 10-nucleotide random UMIs that the cDNA was made. Over 190 million TCR-beta sequences from 15-18 subjects came out of each sequencing run. Each CDR3 protein is one row after TCRdb ran MiXCR on the 5' RACE reads. The sample holds approximately 21,000 distinct CDR3 sequences; over 5.5% are singletons and the top ten take about 42%. This entry belongs to a study of neurological immune-mediated disorders. The CDR3 length is 14 residues. Germline values: CDR1 SGHAT, CDR2 FQDESV (reference sequence). V trimming: 5 bases; J trimming: 8 bases; junction bases outside the gene matches: 8. General study findings and limits: None of the CDR3 amino acid sequences found in expanded clones was shared across subjects. This suggests that the TCR-beta repertoires were private in all groups.

The clonotype originates from a man between 18 and 29 years old in good health. The J gene is TRBJ2-2, the V gene TRBV11-1; TRBD1 aligns across 7 bases. The sequencing input was CD8+ T cells from blood. The CDR3 DNA is TGTGCCAGCAGCCTAGACAGGGCTGAGGGGGAGCTGTTTTTT. This translates into CASSLDRAEGELFF. The full variable domain, its missing parts supplied by reference TRBV11-1 and TRBJ2-2, is EAEVAQSPRYKITEKSQAVAFWCDPISGHATLYWYRQILGQGPELLVQFQDESVVDDSQLPKDRFSAERLKGVDSTLKIQPAELGDSAMYLCASSLDRAEGELFFGEGSRLTVL.